These 22 T cell receptor beta chains share one sample of origin, sequenced in a study of chemoradiotherapy in HPV16-positive cancers. The repertoire was sequenced with immunoSEQ multiplex PCR; TCRdb's copy has only in-frame clones and lacks some. The sample has some 11,000 clones; less than 80% are singletons. The sample was collected from a patient who underwent chemoradiotherapy. Every receptor here comes from a human donor with HPV-associated anogenital cancer.

V and J are TRBV19 and TRBJ1-2; D is perhaps TRBD1 (6 bases). V lost 3 bases and J lost 3, with 11 bases in between. Germline V lookup: CDR1 LNHDA, CDR2 SQIVND (reference sequence). The CDR3 length is 14 residues. In nucleotides, the CDR3 is TGTGCCAGTAGTATGTGGGGGGCTGACTATGGCTACACCTTC. Translated, it gives CASSMWGADYGYTF.

The rearrangement links TRBV9 to TRBJ2-1, with 10 bases identical to TRBD2. The CDR3 covers 15 residues. Per the germline V gene, CDR1 is SGDLS and CDR2 is YYNGEE. The V segment lost 3 bases and the J segment 2 bases; nucleotides outside the gene matches: 2. CDR3 loop: CASSAGLAPYNEQFF. CDR3 DNA sequence: TGTGCCAGCAGCGCGGGACTAGCGCCCTACAATGAGCAGTTCTTC. Using reference TRBV9 and TRBJ2-1 for the parts outside the CDR3, the full variable domain is DSGVTQTPKHLITATGQRVTLRCSPRSGDLSVYWYQQSLDQGLQFLIQYYNGEERAKGNILERFSAQQFPDLHSELNLSSLELGDSALYFCASSAGLAPYNEQFFGPGTRLTVL.

The rearrangement links TRBV9 to TRBJ2-7, with 7 positions matching TRBD1. CDR3 length: 18 amino acids. Germline values: CDR1 SGDLS, CDR2 YYNGEE. V was clipped by 0 bases and J by 0 bases; unmatched bases: 12. CDR3 region: CASSVDPSGQAFSYEQYF. The CDR3 DNA is TGTGCCAGCAGCGTAGATCCCTCCGGACAGGCCTTCTCCTACGAGCAGTACTTC.

This clone appeared once. The chain couples TRBV7-9 to TRBJ2-7; D is possibly TRBD1 (6 bases). Trimming took off 6 bases at V and 6 bases at J, with 18 bases between the two ends. This CDR3 region has 14 residues. The germline CDR1 and CDR2 sequences are SEHNR and FQNEAQ (reference sequence). Here the CDR3 reads CASRQDSMVGEQYF. The CDR3 nucleotides are TGTGCCAGCAGGCAGGACAGCATGGTGGGCGAGCAGTACTTC.

The chain recombines TRBV5-1 with TRBJ1-3; TRBD1 agrees at 7 bases. V shed 4 bases, J shed 4 bases, and the junction held 11 bases outside the gene matches. Germline V gene lookup returns CDR1 SGHRS and CDR2 YFSETQ. The CDR3 loop spans 16 amino acids. As DNA, the CDR3 is TGCGCCAGCAGCCATAGGACAGGCGCGGAGGGAAACACCATATATTTT. It is translated as CASSHRTGAEGNTIYF.

This chain links TRBV5-1 with TRBJ1-1; 9 nucleotides match TRBD1. The CDR3 consists of 14 residues. Germline values: CDR1 SGHRS, CDR2 YFSETQ. After removal of 3 bases from V and 10 bases from J, the junction contained 10 bases not matched to a gene. In DNA form, the CDR3 reads TGCGCCAGCAGCTGGGACAGGGCCACGGGTGGAGCTTTCTTT. This gives the protein CASSWDRATGGAFF.

This clone was observed a handful of times. This sequence joins TRBV6-6 and TRBJ1-4; 9 bases fit TRBD1. Germline CDR1 and CDR2: MNHNY and SVGAGI (reference sequence). The V and J ends lost 0 bases and 7 bases, in that order; junction bases with no gene match: 3. CDR3 size: 15 residues. The CDR3 nucleotides are TGTGCCAGCAGTTACTCCGGGACAGGGACTGAAAAACTGTTTTTT. Protein product: CASSYSGTGTEKLFF.

The CDR3 DNA reads as TGTGCCAGTGACCCCGGACAGGGAAGTGAAAAACTGTTTTTT. Encoded protein: CASDPGQGSEKLFF. V and J are TRBV19 and TRBJ1-4, with 8 bases that match TRBD1. The J segment lost 7 bases and the V segment lost 8 bases, leaving 9 bases of the junction unmatched. This CDR3 is built from 14 residues. The germline CDR1 and CDR2 sequences are LNHDA and SQIVND (reference sequence).

This chain links TRBV30 with TRBJ1-1; D ambiguous. The CDR3 sequence is 11 residues long. Germline assignment: CDR1 GTSNPN and CDR2 SVGIG (reference sequence). Between the trimmed V and J ends, which lost 0 bases and 6 bases, there was a span of 5 bases. CDR3 DNA sequence: TGTGCCTGGAGTGTTCCGGCTGAAGCTTTCTTT. It is translated as CAWSVPAEAFF.

A few counts support this clone. The chain is built from TRBV27 and TRBJ2-2; D is unresolved. The CDR3 is made up of 12 amino acids. In germline, CDR1 is MNHEY, CDR2 SMNVEV (reference sequence). Trimming cost V 3 bases and J 8 bases, with 7 bases left between them. This CDR3 is CASSFLRGELFF. The CDR3 coding sequence is TGTGCCAGCAGTTTCCTCAGGGGGGAGCTGTTTTTT.

This clone was observed a few times. The chain has TRBV29-1 and TRBJ1-2, with D possibly TRBD1 on 6 matching bases. There are 15 residues in the CDR3. The germline gives CDR1 SQVTM, CDR2 ANQGSEA. Trimming shortened V by 4 bases and J by 3 bases, and 18 bases separated the two germline ends. CDR3 nucleotide sequence: TGCAGCGTTGCGAACAGGGATGGAGTCTACTATGGCTACACCTTC. Protein sequence: CSVANRDGVYYGYTF.

The chain links TRBV27 to TRBJ1-4; 7 bases are shared with TRBD1. CDR1 and CDR2 from the germline V gene are MNHEY and SMNVEV (reference sequence). The ends lost 4 bases at V and 7 bases at J; junction bases unmatched: 12. This CDR3 is built from 16 residues. The CDR3 here is CASSSPTGVGGEKLFF. The CDR3 DNA sequence: TGTGCCAGCAGTTCCCCCACAGGGGTGGGCGGTGAAAAACTGTTTTTT.

A single count supports this clone. This sequence joins TRBV5-1 and TRBJ1-4, with 7 bases fitting TRBD1. The CDR3 runs 15 residues. Trimming cost V 2 bases and J 7 bases; bases outside gene matches: 8. Germline V gene sequence: CDR1 SGHRS, CDR2 YFSETQ. The CDR3 here is CASSLGTAGSEKLFF. CDR3 sequence (DNA): TGCGCCAGCAGCTTAGGGACAGCCGGGAGTGAAAAACTGTTTTTT.

The J gene is TRBJ1-5, the V gene TRBV7-9; D is uncertain. The CDR3 is made up of 13 amino acids. Germline V lookup: CDR1 SEHNR, CDR2 FQNEAQ (reference sequence). V gave up 2 bases and J gave up 7 bases, with 9 bases separating them. The CDR3 DNA is TGTGCCAGCAGCTTATATTCGGGACAGCCCCAGCATTTT. Encoded protein: CASSLYSGQPQHF.

The genes are TRBV29-1 and TRBJ1-2; 9 bases line up with TRBD1. CDR1 is SQVTM and CDR2 is ANQGSEA in the germline V gene. The CDR3 is made up of 12 amino acids. J lost 5 bases, V lost 7 bases, and 5 bases had no gene match. The DNA for the CDR3 is TGCAGCGGCGTAGGGACAGGGTATGGCTACACCTTC. Encoded protein: CSGVGTGYGYTF.

This chain joins TRBV6-5 and TRBJ2-5; a weak D match, TRBD2 (5 bases). The CDR3 runs 15 residues. V lost 0 bases and J lost 4, with 12 bases in between. Germline V CDR1 and CDR2: MNHEY, SVGAGI. CDR3 DNA: TGTGCCAGCAGTTACTCGATCAGAGGGAGAGAGACCCAGTACTTC. Its protein product is CASSYSIRGRETQYF.

The count of this clone is one. The chain joins TRBV19 to TRBJ1-2; TRBD1 matches 7 bases. The CDR3 has 12 amino acids. The germline V gene encodes CDR1 LNHDA and CDR2 SQIVND (reference sequence). The trim removed 7 bases at V and 13 bases at J, leaving 12 bases unmatched. The CDR3 DNA follows: TGTGCCAGTACCCAAGGGACAGCCCTCCCCACCTTC. It specifies CASTQGTALPTF.

The CDR3 nucleotides read TGCGCCAGCAGCCCGGGACAGGGCGTAGAAGCTTTCTTT. Its protein product is CASSPGQGVEAFF. The chain joins TRBV5-1 to TRBJ1-1; 9 nucleotides line up with TRBD1. Per the germline V gene, CDR1 is SGHRS and CDR2 is YFSETQ. V shed 4 bases, J shed 8 bases, and the junction held 6 bases outside the gene matches. The CDR3 has 13 residues.

The chain carries TRBV30 and TRBJ2-5; 10 positions agree with TRBD2. The CDR3 is 15 residues long. The germline V gene has CDR1 GTSNPN and CDR2 SVGIG (reference sequence). Trimming cost V 3 bases and J 5 bases; bases outside gene matches: 9. In DNA form, the CDR3 reads TGTGCCTGGAGGGTTCCACTAGCGGGGTCCGAGACCCAGTACTTC. This encodes CAWRVPLAGSETQYF.

The chain joins TRBV21-1 to TRBJ2-3; the listed D gene, TRBD2, was not tested against the DNA. TRBV21-1 is flagged as a pseudogene. The CDR3 is 13 residues long. Here the CDR3 reads CASRGARTDTQYF. The CDR3 DNA is TGTGCCAGCCGGGGGGCCCGCACAGATACGCAGTATTTT.

This chain joins TRBV9 and TRBJ1-5; no clear D gene. The CDR3 runs to 18 residues. Per the germline V gene, CDR1 is SGDLS and CDR2 is YYNGEE. The V end lost 1 base, the J end lost 5 bases, and 22 bases lay between the germline ends. CDR3 DNA: TGTGCCAGCAGCGTATCGGCGCGCCCTTTCGGGCCCTATCAGCCCCAGCATTTT. Residues: CASSVSARPFGPYQPQHF. The entire variable domain, with the rest obtained from reference TRBV9 and TRBJ1-5, is as follows: DSGVTQTPKHLITATGQRVTLRCSPRSGDLSVYWYQQSLDQGLQFLIQYYNGEERAKGNILERFSAQQFPDLHSELNLSSLELGDSALYFCASSVSARPFGPYQPQHFGDGTRLSIL.

This clone was seen only once. The chain has TRBV5-4 and TRBJ1-4; TRBD1 is a possible D gene (6 bases). The CDR3 length is 14 residues. The germline V gene encodes CDR1 SGHNT and CDR2 YYREEE (reference sequence). V gave up 4 bases and J gave up 8 bases, with 15 bases separating them. CDR3 DNA sequence: TGTGCCAGCAGCGCGGACAGACTTGGAGAAAAACTGTTTTTT. Residues: CASSADRLGEKLFF.